These 15 T cell receptor beta chains came from one sample sequenced in a study of cytomegalovirus exposure and HLA in healthy donors. Researchers ran the PCR with 60 Vbeta and 13 Jbeta primers. The table came from immunoSEQ multiplex PCR; TCRdb's copy has only in-frame clones and leaves some out. The sample includes roughly 290,000 clones, 80% of them seen just once. The specimen sequenced was PBMCs. Receptor source: a girl aged 2-10 years in good health and CMV-seronegative.

The chain recombines TRBV18 with TRBJ2-1, with 11 bases that match TRBD2. The CDR3 contains 14 residues. The V and J ends lost 4 bases and 4 bases, in that order; junction bases with no gene match: 0. CDR1 KGHSH and CDR2 LQKENI come from the germline V gene. The DNA for the CDR3 is TGTGCCAGCTCACGACTAGCGGGATACAATGAGCAGTTCTTC. Its translation is CASSRLAGYNEQFF.

This clone was found once. The J gene is TRBJ2-3, the V gene TRBV6-5; 8 bases agree with TRBD2. The CDR3 extends over 15 amino acids. Trimming took 4 bases from V and 3 from J; bases not matched to a gene: 6. CDR1 and CDR2 from the germline V gene are MNHEY and SVGAGI. The DNA for the CDR3 is TGTGCCAGCAGTTGGAGCGGGAGTCTGACAGATACGCAGTATTTT. As protein: CASSWSGSLTDTQYF.

This clone was observed a single time. This chain connects TRBV18 to TRBJ2-7; 8 bases map to TRBD2. This CDR3 spans 14 amino acids. The V gene end was trimmed by 0 bases and the J gene end by 3 bases; junction bases not matched to a gene: 1. In germline, CDR1 is KGHSH, CDR2 LQKENI. CDR3 sequence: CASSPPSGNYEQYF. The CDR3 DNA reads TGTGCCAGCTCACCACCTAGCGGGAACTACGAGCAGTACTTC.

The V call is TRBV9, the J call TRBJ1-1, with unresolved D. V was trimmed by 4 bases and J by 0 bases, leaving 16 bases between them. The CDR3 runs 16 residues. Germline CDR1 and CDR2: SGDLS and YYNGEE. This chain's CDR3 is CASSPRPFEVNTEAFF. CDR3 DNA sequence: TGTGCCAGCAGCCCGAGGCCTTTTGAAGTGAACACTGAAGCTTTCTTT.

This clone was picked up a small number of times. This chain links TRBV5-1 with TRBJ2-1, with TRBD2 matching 9 bases. Trimming cost V 2 bases and J 10 bases; bases outside gene matches: 16. Germline CDR1 SGHRS, CDR2 YFSETQ. This CDR3 is 17 amino acids long. CDR3 sequence reads: CASSFGFTAGGPEEQFF. DNA for the CDR3: TGCGCCAGCAGCTTCGGGTTTACGGCGGGGGGGCCGGAAGAGCAGTTCTTC.

V is TRBV27 and J is TRBJ2-1; no reliable D call. Germline CDR1 reads MNHEY; CDR2 reads SMNVEV (reference sequence). The CDR3 is 11 amino acids. The germline V and J ends were trimmed by 2 bases and 6 bases, with 2 bases remaining between them. The CDR3 DNA is TGTGCCAGCAGTTTACTCAATGAGCAGTTCTTC. It codes for CASSLLNEQFF.

The V gene is TRBV5-4, the J gene TRBJ2-3, with 12 bases that match TRBD2. This CDR3 region has 15 residues. In germline, CDR1 is SGHNT, CDR2 YYREEE (reference sequence). Trimming at V came to 4 bases and at J to 6 bases, leaving 6 bases not matched to a gene. The CDR3: CASSLRLAGVDTQYF. DNA of the CDR3: TGTGCCAGCAGCCTGCGACTAGCGGGGGTGGATACGCAGTATTTT.

This clone has only a few counts. The gene calls are TRBV6-5 and TRBJ2-3; TRBD2 matches 8 bases. In germline, CDR1 is MNHEY, CDR2 SVGAGI. V dropped 0 bases and J dropped 6; count of bases not matched to a gene: 8. This CDR3 is built from 16 residues. CDR3 nucleotide sequence: TGTGCCAGCAGTTACTCGGGGACTAGGGTCTCGGATACGCAGTATTTT. Amino acids: CASSYSGTRVSDTQYF.

CDR3 residues: CASSYSVRVHEQYF. CDR3 nucleotides: TGTGCCAGCAGTTACTCCGTCAGGGTCCACGAGCAGTACTTC. V gene TRBV6-5 combines with J gene TRBJ2-7, with D possibly being TRBD1 (5 bases). The V and J ends lost 0 bases and 5 bases respectively, with 11 bases between them. Germline loops: CDR1 MNHEY, CDR2 SVGAGI. CDR3 length: 14 amino acids.

The genes are TRBV5-1 and TRBJ2-1; TRBD1 matches 7 bases. CDR1 is SGHRS, CDR2 YFSETQ, per germline. Losses at the gene ends were 3 bases for V and 6 bases for J; bases not matched to a gene: 9. This CDR3 has 15 amino acids. Written as DNA, the CDR3 is TGCGCCAGCAGCTCCTACCGGGACAGTCGCAATGAGCAGTTCTTC. Translation gives CASSSYRDSRNEQFF.

V gene TRBV5-4 combines with J gene TRBJ2-1; TRBD1 matches 8 bases. The CDR3 contains 15 residues. Looked up from germline, CDR1 is SGHNT and CDR2 is YYREEE (reference sequence). Losses at the gene ends were 4 bases for V and 8 bases for J; bases not matched to a gene: 11. CDR3 in amino acids: CASSLGQGLTDEQFF. The CDR3 nucleotides read TGTGCCAGCAGCCTAGGACAGGGTTTAACCGATGAGCAGTTCTTC.

V and J are TRBV2 and TRBJ1-2; D is unclear. The CDR3 has 13 residues. Germline V gene sequence: CDR1 SNHLY, CDR2 FYNNEI. V was cut by 7 bases and J by 3 bases, with 12 bases left in between. DNA for the CDR3: TGTGCCAGCATCGGCGGGTATGACTATGGCTACACCTTC. Translation: CASIGGYDYGYTF.

J is TRBJ2-5 and V is TRBV6-5, with 7 positions matching TRBD1. The end of the DNA fits TRBJ2-7 better, so the J call may be wrong. The CDR3 runs to 14 residues. The germline CDR1 and CDR2 sequences are MNHEY and SVGAGI. The CDR3 spells CASSLRQGPYEQYF. CDR3 bases: TGTGCCAGCAGTTTAAGACAGGGACCCTACGAGCAGTACTTC.

The genes are TRBV7-9 and TRBJ1-2; 9 nucleotides line up with TRBD1. Germline V lookup: CDR1 SEHNR, CDR2 FQNEAQ (reference sequence). CDR3 length equals 15 residues. J was trimmed by 5 bases and V by 2 bases; bases with no gene match: 6. The CDR3 here is CASSLPDRGKYGYTF. The CDR3 coding sequence is TGTGCCAGCAGCTTACCTGACAGGGGGAAATATGGCTACACCTTC.

V and J are TRBV28 and TRBJ2-7; the D gene is possibly TRBD2 (6 bases). CDR3 length: 14 amino acids. The V end was cut by 11 bases, the J end by 2 bases, with 19 bases between. Per the germline V gene, CDR1 is MDHEN and CDR2 is SYDVKM. The CDR3 region is CAGTPNGGTYEQYF. The CDR3 DNA reads TGTGCCGGCACCCCTAACGGGGGAACCTACGAGCAGTACTTC.